This T cell receptor (beta chain) was sequenced for a study of vaccination and CD4 T cells after COVID-19. In the study overall: In culture, cells were exposed to overlapping spike peptides from SARS-CoV-2, HCoV-NL63, HCoV-OC43 and HCoV-229E.

The sample holds a few counts of this clonotype. The antigen is undetermined. The sample's treatment: roughly 11-day PBMC culture with coronavirus spike peptide pools or control peptides (ViraFEST assay). Collection of the unexposed donor's CD4+ T cells took place before the COVID-19 pandemic (2011-2018). Probing of unexposed-donor CD4+ T cells with SARS-CoV-2 S/N and four cold-coronavirus spikes was done, cells permitting. The Oncomine TCR Beta short-read assay was applied to DNA of cultured CD4+ T cells. Genomic DNA extraction was carried out from cultured CD4+ T cells. Each CDR3 protein is one row after TCRdb ran MiXCR on the PCR reads. The sample has roughly 8,100 distinct CDR3 sequences, roughly 40% seen once. Trimming removed 3 bases from V and 9 bases from J; junction bases left unmatched: 12. CDR1 is DFQATT, CDR2 SNEGSKA, per germline (reference sequence). This CDR3 comprises 14 residues.

The chain carries TRBV20-1 and TRBJ2-7; 9 bases are shared with TRBD2. The sample comprised CD4+ T cells from blood, cultured in vitro. This clonotype was obtained from a human donor in good health. The CDR3 sequence is CSARTSGTLRGQYF. The CDR3 nucleotides read TGCAGTGCTAGGACTAGCGGTACTTTACGTGGGCAGTACTTC.